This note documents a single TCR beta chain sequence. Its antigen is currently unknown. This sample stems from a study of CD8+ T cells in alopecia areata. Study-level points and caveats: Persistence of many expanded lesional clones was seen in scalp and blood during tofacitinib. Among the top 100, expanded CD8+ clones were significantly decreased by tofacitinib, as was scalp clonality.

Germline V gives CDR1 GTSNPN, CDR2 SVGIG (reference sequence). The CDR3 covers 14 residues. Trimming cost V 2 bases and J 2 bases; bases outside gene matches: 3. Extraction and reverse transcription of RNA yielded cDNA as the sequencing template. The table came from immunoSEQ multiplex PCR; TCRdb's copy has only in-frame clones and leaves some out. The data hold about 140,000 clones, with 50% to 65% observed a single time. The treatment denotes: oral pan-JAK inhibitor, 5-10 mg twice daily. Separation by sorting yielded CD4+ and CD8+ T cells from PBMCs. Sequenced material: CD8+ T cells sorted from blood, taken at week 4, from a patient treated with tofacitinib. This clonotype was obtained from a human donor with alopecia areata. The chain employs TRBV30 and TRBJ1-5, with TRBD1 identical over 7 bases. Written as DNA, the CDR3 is TGTGCCTGGAGTACCACAGGGGGCAATCAGCCCCAGCATTTT. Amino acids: CAWSTTGGNQPQHF.